The 19 T cell receptor beta chains below all came from one sample that was sequenced in a study of early T cells in non-severe SARS-CoV-2 infection. TCRdb re-called the 5' RACE reads through MiXCR, storing one row per CDR3 protein. The sample shows 84,000 or so distinct CDR3 sequences, around 15% of them seen only once. Specimen: whole blood. The receptors come from an adult who was a healthcare worker with PCR-confirmed SARS-CoV-2 infection or an uninfected control (not recorded which).

The rearrangement links TRBV27 to TRBJ2-5; D ambiguous. This CDR3 spans 14 amino acids. Germline CDR1 is MNHEY and CDR2 is SMNVEV (reference sequence). The V and J ends lost 5 bases and 4 bases respectively, with 14 bases between them. CDR3 sequence: CASSRSPPGETQYF. CDR3 nucleotides: TGTGCCAGCAGTCGGTCCCCCCCCGGAGAGACCCAGTACTTC.

This clonotype was seen only a few times. The chain carries TRBV28 and TRBJ2-7; TRBD1 matches at 7 bases. The CDR3 has 15 amino acids. CDR1 and CDR2 (germline): MDHEN, SYDVKM. V was pared by 1 base and J by 7 bases, with 10 bases of the junction left unmatched. CDR3: CASSLSPGQSSEQYF. The CDR3 DNA sequence: TGTGCCAGCAGTTTATCCCCGGGACAGTCATCAGAGCAGTACTTC. Full variable domain (missing parts from reference TRBV28 and TRBJ2-7): DVKVTQSSRYLVKRTGEKVFLECVQDMDHENMFWYRQDPGLGLRLIYFSYDVKMKEKGDIPEGYSVSREKKERFSLILESASTNQTSMYLCASSLSPGQSSEQYFGPGTRLTVT.

This clonotype was seen many times. The chain uses TRBV7-6 and TRBJ2-5; TRBD1 agrees at 8 bases. This CDR3 comprises 13 residues. Germline V lookup: CDR1 SGHVS, CDR2 FNYEAQ. The J segment lost 5 bases and the V segment lost 4 bases, leaving 3 bases of the junction unmatched. The CDR3 nucleotides read TGTGCCAGCAGCTCAGGGGGCAAGGAGACCCAGTACTTC. As protein: CASSSGGKETQYF.

The sample holds a few counts of this clonotype. V usage is TRBV12-5 and J usage is TRBJ2-3; D remains ambiguous. Trimming pared 4 bases from V and 2 bases from J, leaving 7 bases between. The CDR3 spans 13 residues. The germline V gene encodes CDR1 LGHNT and CDR2 FRNRAP. This chain's CDR3 is CASGWTVTDTQYF. The CDR3 DNA follows: TGTGCTAGTGGTTGGACCGTCACAGATACGCAGTATTTT.

The table lists this clonotype with a few counts. The chain uses TRBV29-1 and TRBJ2-7; either TRBD1 or TRBD2 may fit D (5 bases each). V was trimmed by 8 bases and J by 1 base, leaving 12 bases between them. This CDR3 spans 12 amino acids. Germline V CDR1 and CDR2: SQVTM, ANQGSEA. This CDR3 is CSIRDGSYEQYF. Written as DNA, the CDR3 is TGCAGCATCCGGGACGGATCCTACGAGCAGTACTTC.

This clonotype was seen a handful of times. The genes are TRBV7-2 and TRBJ1-5; possible D gene TRBD1, 5 bases. The CDR3 extends over 14 amino acids. V lost 5 bases and J 7 bases, leaving 15 bases between the germline ends. CDR1 is SGHTA, CDR2 FQGNSA, per germline. CDR3 in amino acids: CASSPGGLPQPQHF. CDR3 nucleotides: TGTGCCAGCAGCCCTGGGGGACTGCCCCAGCCCCAGCATTTT.

This clonotype is a singleton in its sample. The rearrangement links TRBV7-9 to TRBJ2-3, with D hard to call. Trimming cost V 1 base and J 7 bases, with 15 bases left between them. The CDR3 is made up of 15 amino acids. Germline CDR1 is SEHNR and CDR2 is FQNEAQ (reference sequence). CDR3 nucleotide sequence: TGTGCCAGCAGCTTAGGCCTGCCTCCCTCCCATACGCAGTATTTT. It yields the protein CASSLGLPPSHTQYF.

This chain uses TRBV11-2 with TRBJ2-1; 7 bases line up with TRBD1. V gave up 3 bases and J gave up 8 bases; unmatched junction bases: 10. Germline V gene lookup returns CDR1 SGHAT and CDR2 FQNNGV. The CDR3 contains 15 residues. The CDR3, as DNA: TGTGCCAGCAGCTTCCAGGGGGTCCTTTTGGATGAGCAGTTCTTC. It translates to CASSFQGVLLDEQFF.

This clonotype was found many times. This chain joins TRBV27 and TRBJ2-7; 8 bases fit TRBD2. V lost 3 bases to trimming and J lost 4 bases; unmatched junction nucleotides: 2. The CDR3 sequence is 13 residues long. CDR1 is MNHEY, CDR2 SMNVEV, per germline (reference sequence). The CDR3 coding sequence is TGTGCCAGCAGTTTCGCTAGCGGGTACGAGCAGTACTTC. Translating it yields CASSFASGYEQYF.

This clonotype was detected only a few times. The rearrangement joins TRBV7-9 to TRBJ1-4; D call uncertain. The length of the CDR3 is 14 residues. Germline V gene lookup returns CDR1 SEHNR and CDR2 FQNEAQ (reference sequence). V was clipped by 3 bases and J by 7 bases, with 12 bases between them. The CDR3 DNA reads as TGTGCCAGCAGCTTCGGAGTCAACGCTGAAAAACTGTTTTTT. Residues: CASSFGVNAEKLFF.

This clonotype was counted a few times. This chain joins TRBV6-5 and TRBJ2-1; 8 nucleotides match TRBD1. The CDR3 spans 15 residues. The germline gives CDR1 MNHEY, CDR2 SVGAGI. V gave up 6 bases and J gave up 5 bases; unmatched junction bases: 9. The CDR3 spells CASRLNWGQDNEQFF. As DNA, the CDR3 is TGTGCCAGCAGGCTCAATTGGGGACAGGACAATGAGCAGTTCTTC.

This clonotype has only a few counts. The chain is built from TRBV7-9 and TRBJ1-5; D gene unclear. V was cut by 5 bases and J by 7 bases, with 15 bases left in between. The CDR3 consists of 14 residues. Germline CDR1 reads SEHNR; CDR2 reads FQNEAQ (reference sequence). Written as DNA, the CDR3 is TGTGCCAGCAGCACTGCGGATGGACGACAGCCCCAGCATTTT. Its translation: CASSTADGRQPQHF.

This clonotype was picked up many times. The chain carries TRBV7-9 and TRBJ1-1; D is ambiguous. Germline CDR1 reads SEHNR; CDR2 reads FQNEAQ (reference sequence). The ends were cut back, 1 base at V and 0 bases at J, with 6 bases in the middle. The CDR3 covers 14 residues. DNA for the CDR3: TGTGCCAGCAGCTTAGAGGGCGTGAACACTGAAGCTTTCTTT. It encodes CASSLEGVNTEAFF.

V gene TRBV29-1 combines with J gene TRBJ1-1; unclear D gene. Germline CDR1 is SQVTM and CDR2 is ANQGSEA. The CDR3 loop spans 11 amino acids. Trimming removed 7 bases from V and 4 bases from J, with 10 bases in between. CDR3 region: CSGTLSTEAFF. The CDR3 bases are TGCAGCGGTACCCTGAGCACTGAAGCTTTCTTT.

The chain links TRBV7-2 to TRBJ2-4; TRBD1 or TRBD2 may be the D gene (7 bases each). There are 16 residues in the CDR3. Trimming removed 5 bases from V and 6 bases from J, with 20 bases in between. Per the germline V gene, CDR1 is SGHTA and CDR2 is FQGNSA. The CDR3 nucleotides are TGTGCCAGCAGCCTACGACAGGGAGGGAGGCGAAACATTCAGTACTTC. This translates into CASSLRQGGRRNIQYF.

This chain links TRBV3-1 with TRBJ2-1; D is possibly TRBD1 or TRBD2 (5 bases each). Germline CDR1 is LGHDT and CDR2 is YNNKEL (reference sequence). V lost 0 bases and J lost 8, with 11 bases in between. This CDR3 comprises 14 residues. In nucleotides, the CDR3 is TGTGCCAGCAGCCAAGACGTTGGGGACCATGAGCAGTTCTTC. Encoded protein: CASSQDVGDHEQFF.

This clonotype was counted a few times. The chain employs TRBV7-3 and TRBJ2-1; tentatively, D is TRBD2 (6 bases). V was pared by 6 bases and J by 7 bases, with 16 bases between. Germline CDR1 SGHTA, CDR2 FQGTGA. The CDR3 runs to 14 residues. CDR3 sequence: CASRETGVSNEQFF. CDR3 sequence (DNA): TGTGCCAGCAGGGAGACGGGGGTCTCGAATGAGCAGTTCTTC.

V and J are TRBV7-2 and TRBJ2-5, with TRBD2 identical over 9 bases. Per the germline V gene, CDR1 is SGHTA and CDR2 is FQGNSA. This CDR3 comprises 18 residues. J was trimmed by 2 bases and V by 1 base; bases with no gene match: 11. DNA of the CDR3: TGTGCCAGCAGCTTAGGGGCTGCGGGGGGGCCTGGGCAAGAGACCCAGTACTTC. Translating gives CASSLGAAGGPGQETQYF. The full variable domain, its missing parts supplied by reference TRBV7-2 and TRBJ2-5, is GAGVSQSPSNKVTEKGKDVELRCDPISGHTALYWYRQSLGQGLEFLIYFQGNSAPDKSGLPSDRFSAERTGGSVSTLTIQRTQQEDSAVYLCASSLGAAGGPGQETQYFGPGTRLLVL.

This clonotype has at least ten counts. The J gene is TRBJ2-7, the V gene TRBV27, with D perhaps TRBD1 or TRBD2 (5 bases each). Germline loops: CDR1 MNHEY, CDR2 SMNVEV (reference sequence). This CDR3 is 19 amino acids long. Trimming cost V 2 bases and J 1 base, with 24 bases left between them. In DNA form, the CDR3 reads TGTGCCAGCAGTTTAGAGGGACCGCGCGGACGTCGATGGTCCTACGAGCAGTACTTC. Amino acid sequence: CASSLEGPRGRRWSYEQYF.